This record looks at one T cell receptor (beta chain) sequence and its context. The specificity of this receptor is unknown. Qualities for individual bases were not recorded, and no much larger clone is one base off. To prepare the library, the immunoSEQ multiplex PCR assay was applied. For the multiplex PCR, a mixture combining 60 forward primers for TCR Vbeta segments and 13 reverse primers for TCR Jbeta segments was used. A multiplex PCR assay on genomic DNA amplified the CDR3 region of rearranged TCR beta genes. Amplified TCR beta libraries were sequenced as 87-base-pair reads on the Illumina HiSeq System. Processing in the source paper ran as follows. A later analysis counted about 80 million unique TCR beta chains across the 650 to 700 repertoires, and around 12 million of these chains were shared by at least two donors. Raw reads were error-corrected and collapsed into unique sequences with a nearest-neighbor algorithm that merged closely related sequences to remove PCR and sequencing errors. V, D and J gene segments were assigned by aligning CDR3 sequences to IMGT reference sequences. For a sequence to be retained, at least a six-nucleotide match to both a V gene segment and a J gene segment was required. A rearrangement was called productive if the CDR3 had no stop codons and remained in frame with V and J, and every other rearrangement was called non-productive. Following IMGT convention, CDR3 was defined as the stretch from the second conserved V-encoded cysteine to the conserved J-encoded phenylalanine. The earlier analysis of about 620 of the donors excluded sequences that lacked an unambiguous match to a single V gene segment. In an earlier analysis of 587 of the donors, V segments were called functional above 56.7% productive rearrangements and were called segregating when the between-donor standard deviation exceeded 5%. A statistical classification framework was built to diagnose cytomegalovirus status from the catalog of TCR beta chain sequences. A later analysis assigned V and J genes by comparing TCR nucleotide sequences with IMGT/GENE-DB human TR gene sequences. Using the TCRdist pipeline, a later analysis assigned CDR3 sequences along with most-parsimonious VDJ recombination scenarios. In a later analysis, each TCR beta chain was defined by its CDR3 amino acid sequence together with its V-gene family, and reads lacking a unique V-gene family were excluded. In a later analysis, 450 to 600 highly shared, low-generation-probability nucleotide sequences were removed to address suspected cross-contamination and a sequencing artifact. A later analysis calculated a clonal expansion index for each public chain from normalized within-repertoire ranks of inferred template counts. A later analysis computed generation probabilities with a VDJ recombination model fitted to out-of-frame rearrangements, and checked the results against IGoR. A later analysis scored TCR-TCR, TCR-HLA and TCR-CMV co-occurrence with hypergeometric tests, applying a repertoire-size bias correction to TCR pairs. False discovery rates were estimated in a later analysis by permuting HLA or CMV assignments 20 times. A later analysis grouped co-occurring TCRs with DBSCAN, adding TCRdist sequence similarity when clustering within HLA-allele-positive subsets. Repertoires with fewer than 30,000 or more than 120,000 public chains, plus five repertoires with anomalous nucleotide sharing, were excluded from co-occurrence clustering. The source is immuneACCESS, and TCRdb retained only in-frame sequences with V and J called. Part of the clones is not carried over; for the studies checked, unresolved V genes explain less than half of this, and the remainder is unexplained. The D gene and trimming were derived from the DNA, and the V and J assignments and clone size from that table. The sample table holds about 160,000 clones, of which less than 85% were seen once. Together, the top ten hold 1% of the sample.

The cohort was made up of approximately 700 healthy bone marrow donors. At the time of sampling, every cohort member was nominally healthy, though immune exposures that went unrecorded were likely present. The donor tested CMV seronegative, placing the donor among the 352 seronegative members of the cohort. A peripheral blood sample was provided by each donor, and peripheral blood mononuclear cells were used for TCR beta sequencing. Genomic DNA was extracted from the blood cell samples with the Qiagen DNeasy Blood Extraction Kit. The data belong to a study of cytomegalovirus exposure and HLA in healthy donors (dated by TCRdb to about 2017). Turning to the overall study: An earlier analysis of a few hundred of the donors reported approximately 300 Gb of sequence data and 117 million unique TCR beta sequences obtained from about 180 million T cells. About 280 gigabases of sequencing data and approximately 92 million unique TCR sequences made up an early release that covered approximately 650 HLA-typed donors. Among the roughly 400 genotyped donors, under 90% belonged to the genetic ancestry cluster associated with self-reported Caucasian donors. The aim of the study was to test whether cataloging public T cell receptors could identify signatures of past pathogen exposure. The study used immunosequencing to profile the T cell repertoires of more than 650 subjects and linked those repertoires to cytomegalovirus serostatus. In addition to the first cohort of approximately 670 subjects, a separate validation cohort of around 110 different subjects was used. To predict cytomegalovirus infection status, the study combined high-throughput TCR immunosequencing, statistical association of individual TCRs with disease status, and machine learning. To study patterns of TCR occurrence, a later analysis re-analyzed previously published TCR beta repertoires from 650 to 750 donors and added high-resolution HLA genotyping. Rather than using new phenotypic data, the later analysis identified candidate immune exposures from TCR beta sequences and from how often those sequences occurred across donors. An earlier analysis of several hundred of the donors applied high-throughput TCR beta sequencing to assess whether each TCR beta V gene segment acted as functional or pseudogenic. Donor age, sex, ethnicity and CMV serostatus were collected together with the repertoire data. Genome-wide SNP genotypes for about 65% of the 666 donors were used in a later genetic analysis, which treated that subset as a discovery cohort. Every discovery cohort repertoire had been produced on one sequencing platform. Class I and class II HLA loci were covered by the typing at four-digit resolution. Typing coverage varied by locus: roughly 620-640 donors for A, B, C, DRB1 and DQB1; approximately 500 for DQA1; about 600 for DPA1; roughly 450 for DPB1. Roughly 5 DR-DQ haplotypes were handled as single units for association and clustering, since linkage in the cohort was strong. On average, 235,054 unique TCR beta nucleotide sequences were sequenced per donor among several hundred genotyped donors of the cohort, with roughly a sixth of those sequences being non-productive.

Trimming takes 4 bases off V and 2 bases off J; junction bases not matched to a gene: 2. The cysteine opens and the valine closes a CDR3 of 13 amino acids. Only the CDR3 part of the read is kept: 39 bases, read in frame from the first base. The germline V gene supplies CDR1 SGHAT and CDR2 FQNNGV. Paper-wide results and their limitations: Because counts were too low, some 17 rarely observed V segments, including chromosome 9 orphons, were left out of the earlier analysis of several hundred of the donors. An earlier analysis of approximately 590 of the donors showed that most TCR beta V segments appeared in productive rearrangements either about 90% or about 30% of the time, which broadly matched IMGT annotations. According to the authors, the approach could potentially be generalized to other disease states and immunological phenotypes. The only immune exposure information available for the cohort was CMV serostatus. The sequencing pipeline was judged likely to have produced a cluster of highly shared sequence variants as a technical artifact. In a later analysis, HLA-associated TCR beta chains were found to be more clonally expanded and to have lower generation probabilities than equally common non-associated chains. The study gave a list of 150 to 200 TCR beta chains associated with cytomegalovirus. A few of the identified cytomegalovirus-associated TCR beta chains were confirmed in vitro to be specific for cytomegalovirus antigens. Cytomegalovirus status was reported to be diagnosed by the classifier with high specificity and sensitivity in both the original and validation cohorts. Only TCR beta chains were sequenced in this cohort, and the absence of alpha or paired-chain data limited detectable features. A further reported finding was that TCR beta sequences accurately predicted the HLA-A and HLA-B alleles for most subjects in the first cohort. In a later analysis, several top co-occurrence clusters were reported to appear linked to parvovirus B19, influenza, CMV and Epstein-Barr virus. When HLA alleles, especially DR and DQ, strongly co-occurred, attributing TCR associations to individual alleles was difficult. A later genetic analysis associated a missense DCLRE1C variant with V-gene and J-gene trimming of TCR beta chains, and an independent cohort replicated the association. Some IMGT-functional V segments, including TRBV6-2 and TRBV6-3, could not be distinguished by the 87-base-pair reads and were therefore excluded. Because HLA typing was unavailable for some donors at each locus, only the typed subset was used in association tests. Compared with the roughly 700-donor mean, donors in an Asian-associated ancestry cluster had fewer N-insertions in productive TCRs, according to a later genetic analysis. In a later analysis, the rate of TCR association differed among HLA loci, with DRB1 alleles having the most associated TCRs and HLA-C alleles having the fewest. While some public TCRs were present in many individuals, most TCR sequences turned up only very rarely across donors. A later analysis associated 15,000 to 20,000 TCR beta sequences with specific HLA alleles at a false discovery rate of 0.05. Presence/absence analyses assumed roughly uniform sequencing depth across donors, an assumption that may not hold. According to a later analysis, most CMV-associated TCR beta chains appeared to be HLA-restricted, and the HLA associations seemed to be driven largely by CMV exposure. Linkage disequilibrium might explain the correlated functional status among segregating V segments, but an unknown experimental factor could not be ruled out.

Sequenced input: PBMCs. This TCR derives from a boy between 2 and 10 years old in good health and CMV-seronegative. This sequence uses TRBV11-2 and TRBJ2-7; 7 middle bases align to TRBD1. The DNA reads as follows: TGTGCCAGCAGCTCGGGACAGACCTACGAGCAGTACGTC. This gives the protein CASSSGQTYEQYV.